The T cell receptor beta chain under discussion was sequenced for a study of brain T cells in children with intractable seizures. Before surgery, patients took at least one anti-epileptic drug. Using immunoSEQ multiplex PCR, the repertoire was profiled, and TCRdb retains in-frame clones only, with some absent. The table has fewer than 80,000 clones, more than 95% seen once. V lost 1 base and J lost 4; bases outside the gene matches: 6. Germline lookup yields CDR1 SEHNR and CDR2 FQNEAQ (reference sequence). This CDR3 region has 15 residues. The sample in question was peripheral blood, obtained at surgery. The sequence was collected from a boy under two years old with focal cortical dysplasia and intractable seizures. The chain combines TRBV7-9 with TRBJ1-2; 7 nucleotides match TRBD1. In DNA, the CDR3 is TGTGCCAGCAGCTTAGGGACAGGATCTGCCTATGGCTACACCTTC. It yields the protein CASSLGTGSAYGYTF.